This record concerns one T cell receptor beta chain sequence. The germline CDR1 and CDR2 sequences are SGHNT and YYREEE (reference sequence). Trimming cost V 5 bases and J 10 bases; bases outside gene matches: 8. The CDR3 is 13 amino acids. These data come from a study of shared clonotypes between healthy human individuals. Looking at the study overall: Ranging from 18 to 49 in age, donors were a couple of women and a few men.

Positively selected for CCR7, the CD45RO-negative cells used as naive CD8 cells excluded terminally differentiated effector memory CD45RA+ cells. Study donors comprised healthy, HIV-negative adults devoid of recent acute infection or vaccination. This table comes from immunoSEQ multiplex PCR, and its TCRdb copy is limited to in-frame clones, with some not included. The sample includes millions of clones, 93% of them seen just once. What was sequenced was naive CD8+ T cells from PBMCs. This TCR came from a man aged 18 to 30 in good health. Some clones in this sample may be carry-over from other donors' samples. The chain joins TRBV5-4 to TRBJ2-1; 8 bases map to TRBD1. CDR3 nucleotide sequence: TGTGCCAGCAGGGACTCGGACAGGGTGGAGCAGTTCTTC. This codes for CASRDSDRVEQFF.